These 28 T cell receptor beta chains were sequenced from one sample in a study of cytomegalovirus exposure and HLA in healthy donors (dated by TCRdb to the late 2010s). The library was obtained by the immunoSEQ multiplex PCR assay. For the multiplex PCR, a mixture combining 60 forward primers for TCR Vbeta segments and 13 reverse primers for TCR Jbeta segments was used. TCRdb took this table from immuneACCESS and kept in-frame rearrangements with V and J called. Such tables lack part of the clones; where checked against another copy, unresolved V genes explain under half of the gap, and the rest is unexplained. Here the sample has about 120,000 clones; 55% to 65% occur a single time. The ten largest clones capture 9% to 10% of the sample. Input material: PBMCs. These TCRs come from a man aged 35 to 55 in good health and CMV-seropositive.

This chain links TRBV27 with TRBJ2-1; 14 nucleotides match TRBD2. Germline V gene lookup returns CDR1 MNHEY and CDR2 SMNVEV (reference sequence). V shed 2 bases, J shed 8 bases, and the junction held 14 bases outside the gene matches. This CDR3 comprises 19 residues. CDR3 coding DNA: TGTGCCAGCAGTTTAAGTTTGGGACGAGGACTAGCGGGAGGTTATGAGCAGTTCTTC. Translated: CASSLSLGRGLAGGYEQFF.

The V and J genes are TRBV19 and TRBJ2-7, with TRBD2 as a possible D gene (6 bases). The CDR3 is 14 residues long. Germline V lookup: CDR1 LNHDA, CDR2 SQIVND (reference sequence). V lost 5 bases to trimming and J lost 4 bases, with 15 bases between them. CDR3: CASSQYSTRYEQYF. CDR3 in DNA: TGTGCCAGTAGTCAATACTCGACTAGGTACGAGCAGTACTTC.

The rearrangement uses TRBV28 and TRBJ1-2; TRBD1 aligns across 8 bases. V lost 5 bases, J lost 6 bases, and 8 bases stayed unmatched. This CDR3 is built from 14 residues. Germline CDR1 and CDR2: MDHEN and SYDVKM. In nucleotides, the CDR3 is TGTGCCAGCAGTCGTGGACAGGGCAGGAATGGCTACACCTTC. Translated: CASSRGQGRNGYTF.

The chain recombines TRBV2 with TRBJ1-5, with D perhaps matching TRBD1 (6 bases). Trimming stripped 11 bases from V and 5 bases from J, with 16 bases between. There are 13 residues in the CDR3. The germline gives CDR1 SNHLY, CDR2 FYNNEI. This CDR3 reads CAGSGELDQPQHF. CDR3 nucleotides: TGTGCCGGCTCAGGGGAATTGGATCAGCCCCAGCATTTT.

The rearrangement uses TRBV7-2 and TRBJ2-2; unclear D gene. The V and J ends lost 6 bases and 0 bases respectively, with 11 bases between them. CDR3 size: 15 residues. Germline V gene lookup returns CDR1 SGHTA and CDR2 FQGNSA. CDR3 amino acids: CASSWVGPNTGELFF. The CDR3, as DNA: TGTGCCAGCAGTTGGGTTGGGCCGAACACCGGGGAGCTGTTTTTT.

The CDR3 reads CASSRPGQGNTEAFF. The DNA for the CDR3 is TGTGCCAGCAGCCGCCCGGGACAGGGAAACACTGAAGCTTTCTTT. The rearrangement links TRBV4-2 to TRBJ1-1; 9 bases agree with TRBD1. Germline assignment: CDR1 LGHNA and CDR2 YNFKEQ. This CDR3 contains 15 residues. The V gene end was trimmed by 4 bases and the J gene end by 2 bases; junction bases not matched to a gene: 5.

The chain recombines TRBV29-1 with TRBJ2-2; 7 bases agree with TRBD1. Trimming took 7 bases from V and 10 from J; bases not matched to a gene: 9. The CDR3 has 12 residues. Germline V gene lookup returns CDR1 SQVTM and CDR2 ANQGSEA. CDR3: CSALDRAEELFF. The CDR3 DNA sequence: TGCAGCGCCCTCGACAGGGCCGAGGAGCTGTTTTTT.

The chain recombines TRBV11-2 with TRBJ1-1, with 7 bases identical to TRBD1. The J segment lost 5 bases and the V segment lost 6 bases, leaving 9 bases of the junction unmatched. The CDR3 covers 14 residues. CDR1 SGHAT and CDR2 FQNNGV come from the germline V gene. CDR3 residues: CASRFQGGVTEAFF. The CDR3, as DNA: TGTGCCAGCAGATTCCAGGGGGGAGTTACTGAAGCTTTCTTT.

This chain uses TRBV29-1 with TRBJ2-3; D possibly corresponds to TRBD2 (5 bases). V gave up 3 bases and J gave up 2 bases, with 9 bases separating them. The CDR3 is 13 residues long. The germline V gene encodes CDR1 SQVTM and CDR2 ANQGSEA. DNA for the CDR3: TGCAGCGTTGAGGGAGCGGTCACAGATACGCAGTATTTT. Translated, it gives CSVEGAVTDTQYF.

This clone has just a few counts. The V and J genes are TRBV1 and TRBJ2-7; the table's D gene call, TRBD2, was not cross checked with the DNA. TRBV1 is listed as a pseudogene. This CDR3 region has 18 residues. The CDR3 DNA sequence: TGCACCAGCAGCCAAGATCCGGGGGAGGCCCTAATAAAATACGAGCAGTACTTC. It specifies CTSSQDPGEALIKYEQYF.

There are a few counts of this clone. The chain uses TRBV6-6 and TRBJ1-1; 7 bases agree with TRBD1. The CDR3 sequence is 15 residues long. V trimming: 10 bases; J trimming: 5 bases; junction bases outside the gene matches: 16. Germline CDR1 and CDR2: MNHNY and SVGAGI (reference sequence). Here the CDR3 reads CAISSQEGASTEAFF. The CDR3 DNA follows: TGTGCCATTTCTTCACAGGAGGGGGCCAGTACTGAAGCTTTCTTT.

The rearrangement uses TRBV7-3 and TRBJ1-2; 7 positions agree with TRBD1. V shed 5 bases and J 4 bases; nucleotides not matched to a gene: 10. The germline CDR1 and CDR2 sequences are SGHTA and FQGTGA. The CDR3 covers 15 residues. The DNA of the CDR3 is TGTGCCAGCAGCCGCGGCGAAGGGGGCCCCTATGGCTACACCTTC. Protein sequence: CASSRGEGGPYGYTF.

The chain has TRBV6-5 and TRBJ2-3, with 9 positions matching TRBD2. J lost 1 base, V lost 4 bases, and 3 bases had no gene match. Germline V gene lookup returns CDR1 MNHEY and CDR2 SVGAGI. The CDR3 contains 15 residues. CDR3 nucleotides: TGTGCCAGCAGTTCGAAGCGGGAGGGCACAGATACGCAGTATTTT. Translating it yields CASSSKREGTDTQYF.

Note on this clone: Compared with germline, one end of the junction differs, possibly owing to a read error. V usage is TRBV18 and J usage is TRBJ1-2, with a possible D match to TRBD1 (6 bases). Per the germline V gene, CDR1 is KGHSH and CDR2 is LQKENI. The length of the CDR3 is 14 residues. The CDR3 DNA reads TGTGCCAGCTCACCACCCGGGACATTCCCTCTTTCGGCCTTC. Protein product: CASSPPGTFPLSAF. The whole variable domain, filled in from reference TRBV18 and TRBJ1-2, reads NAGVMQNPRHLVRRRGQEARLRCSPMKGHSHVYWYRQLPEEGLKFMVYLQKENIIDESGMPKERFSAEFPKEGPSILRIQQVVRGDSAAYFCASSPPGTFPLSAFGSGTRLTVV.

The V and J genes are TRBV7-3 and TRBJ2-7; possibly TRBD2 for D (5 bases). V dropped 3 bases and J dropped 0 bases, with 6 bases sitting between them. Germline CDR1 SGHTA, CDR2 FQGTGA. The CDR3 loop spans 13 amino acids. CDR3 residues: CASSLSGSYEQYF. CDR3 nucleotide sequence: TGTGCCAGCAGCTTGAGCGGCTCCTACGAGCAGTACTTC.

The count of this clone is one. The V call is TRBV7-3, the J call TRBJ1-1; D remains unclear. Trimming shortened V by 2 bases and J by 8 bases, and 18 bases separated the two germline ends. This CDR3 has 15 residues. Looked up from germline, CDR1 is SGHTA and CDR2 is FQGTGA. CDR3 sequence reads: CASSLVHGSAEEAFF. The DNA for the CDR3 is TGTGCCAGCAGCTTAGTACACGGGAGTGCGGAGGAAGCTTTCTTT. Full variable domain (remainder filled in from reference TRBV7-3 and TRBJ1-1): GAGVSQTPSNKVTEKGKYVELRCDPISGHTALYWYRQSLGQGPEFLIYFQGTGAADDSGLPNDRFFAVRPEGSVSTLKIQRTERGDSAVYLCASSLVHGSAEEAFFGQGTRLTVV.

The chain recombines TRBV7-3 with TRBJ2-7, with D maybe TRBD1 (6 bases). The V gene lost 5 bases and the J gene lost 2 bases, with 10 bases spanning the gap. This CDR3 spans 13 amino acids. Germline V gene data show CDR1 as SGHTA and CDR2 as FQGTGA. CDR3 coding DNA: TGTGCCAGCAGCCCAGGGGCGCCCTACGAGCAGTACTTC. Translating it yields CASSPGAPYEQYF.

This clone was seen more than once but under ten times. V usage is TRBV5-1 and J usage is TRBJ1-2; maybe TRBD1 (6 bases). Deletions cut 3 bases from V and 4 bases from J, with 10 bases between. CDR1 is SGHRS and CDR2 is YFSETQ in the germline V gene. The length of the CDR3 is 13 residues. The CDR3 loop is CASSSGQLYGYTF. CDR3 nucleotides: TGCGCCAGCAGCTCGGGACAACTCTATGGCTACACCTTC.

This clone has just one count. CDR3 coding DNA: TGTGCCAGCAGCCAACAGGGGGCCTTTCGGAATCAGCCCCAGCATTTT. It encodes CASSQQGAFRNQPQHF. The genes are TRBV4-2 and TRBJ1-5; 8 bases map to TRBD1. V lost 2 bases and J lost 4; bases outside the gene matches: 7. Germline assignment: CDR1 LGHNA and CDR2 YNFKEQ. This CDR3 is 16 amino acids long.

This clone occurred a few times. The chain recombines TRBV14 with TRBJ2-5; D remains unclear. The CDR3 has 12 residues. Germline V gene data show CDR1 as SGHDN and CDR2 as FVKESK. With 1 base removed from V and 5 bases from J, the gap between germline ends came to 5 bases. The CDR3 DNA reads TGTGCCAGCAGCCAAGTGAGGGAGACCCAGTACTTC. Protein: CASSQVRETQYF.

V and J are TRBV7-9 and TRBJ1-2; 8 positions match TRBD1. Looked up from germline, CDR1 is SEHNR and CDR2 is FQNEAQ (reference sequence). CDR3 length: 15 residues. J lost 3 bases, V lost 5 bases, and 8 bases had no gene match. The CDR3 sequence: CASSASGGSDYGYTF. The CDR3 region has the DNA TGTGCCAGCAGCGCATCAGGGGGCAGTGACTATGGCTACACCTTC. Filled out from reference TRBV7-9 and TRBJ1-2, the complete variable domain reads DTGVSQNPRHKITKRGQNVTFRCDPISEHNRLYWYRQTLGQGPEFLTYFQNEAQLEKSRLLSDRFSAERPKGSFSTLEIQRTEQGDSAMYLCASSASGGSDYGYTFGSGTRLTVV.

This clone came up a few times. One junction end does not reproduce the germline sequence, and a read error may be involved. The rearrangement links TRBV7-3 to TRBJ2-1; TRBD2 matches at 9 bases. This CDR3 spans 12 amino acids. Germline V lookup: CDR1 SGHTA, CDR2 FQGTGA. The CDR3 region is CASSLTSGEQFF. DNA of the CDR3: TGTGCCAGCAGCCTAACTAGCGGGGAGCAGTTCTTC.

V usage is TRBV18 and J usage is TRBJ1-2; D perhaps matches TRBD1 (6 bases). This CDR3 is built from 14 residues. The V end lost 7 bases, the J end lost 6 bases, and 18 bases lay between the germline ends. The germline V gene encodes CDR1 KGHSH and CDR2 LQKENI. The CDR3 coding sequence is TGTGCCAGCTGGCCGGGGGGGCGCATGGATGGCTACACCTTC. The encoded protein is CASWPGGRMDGYTF.

As DNA, the CDR3 is TGTGCCAGCAGTGACCGGACTAGCGGGAGGGCCTACGAGCAGTACTTC. It is translated as CASSDRTSGRAYEQYF. This sequence joins TRBV27 and TRBJ2-7, with 15 nucleotides matching TRBD2. The germline V gene has CDR1 MNHEY and CDR2 SMNVEV (reference sequence). This CDR3 region has 16 residues. Germline trimming cut 5 bases from V and 2 bases from J; bases unmatched to any gene: 4.

This clone was seen more than once but under ten times. V usage is TRBV11-1 and J usage is TRBJ2-7; a weak D match, TRBD1 (5 bases). This CDR3 is 15 amino acids long. Germline values: CDR1 SGHAT, CDR2 FQDESV (reference sequence). Trimming took off 4 bases at V and 0 bases at J, with 13 bases between the two ends. CDR3 in amino acids: CASSSLQGSSYEQYF. The CDR3 DNA reads TGTGCCAGCAGCTCCCTCCAGGGCAGCTCCTACGAGCAGTACTTC.

The chain couples TRBV6-6 to TRBJ1-5; 7 bases are shared with TRBD1. The length of the CDR3 is 14 residues. The germline V gene encodes CDR1 MNHNY and CDR2 SVGAGI (reference sequence). V gave up 5 bases and J gave up 7 bases; unmatched junction bases: 8. The CDR3 is CASSKGASTQPQHF. CDR3 nucleotides: TGTGCCAGCAGTAAGGGGGCCAGTACCCAGCCCCAGCATTTT.

This clone has a handful of counts. The V call is TRBV18, the J call TRBJ1-5; possible D gene TRBD1, 5 bases. Trimming pared 3 bases from V and 3 bases from J, leaving 15 bases between. Germline CDR1 reads KGHSH; CDR2 reads LQKENI. The CDR3 totals 16 residues. CDR3: CASSPIGAGNNQPQHF. CDR3 DNA sequence: TGTGCCAGCTCACCCATAGGGGCCGGAAACAATCAGCCCCAGCATTTT. The full variable domain, rest sourced from reference TRBV18 and TRBJ1-5, is NAGVMQNPRHLVRRRGQEARLRCSPMKGHSHVYWYRQLPEEGLKFMVYLQKENIIDESGMPKERFSAEFPKEGPSILRIQQVVRGDSAAYFCASSPIGAGNNQPQHFGDGTRLSIL.

In this sample, this clone turned up a few times. The chain recombines TRBV5-1 with TRBJ2-1, with 12 bases aligning to TRBD2. This CDR3 has 14 residues. Germline trimming cut 5 bases from V and 10 bases from J; bases unmatched to any gene: 7. CDR1 and CDR2 (germline): SGHRS, YFSETQ. In DNA, the CDR3 is TGCGCCAGCAGGACGACTAGCGGGAGCAGCGAGCAGTTCTTC. It encodes CASRTTSGSSEQFF.